This T cell receptor (beta chain) is drawn from a study of cytomegalovirus exposure and HLA in healthy donors. The PCR employed 60 Vbeta primers together with 13 Jbeta primers. Profiled with immunoSEQ multiplex PCR; TCRdb holds only in-frame clones, not every one. The repertoire consists of about 120,000 clones, with about 9.4% occurring once and the leading ten covering around 6.1%. This clone has just a few counts. V dropped 4 bases and J dropped 8 bases, with 20 bases sitting between them. The CDR3 is 15 amino acids. Germline V gene data show CDR1 as SGHAT and CDR2 as FQNNGV. This sequence was found in a woman between 40 and 55 years old in good health and CMV-seropositive. This chain connects TRBV11-2 to TRBJ1-2; D is possibly TRBD1 (6 bases). Sequencing input: PBMCs. The CDR3 spells CASSSIRDTDGGYTF. In DNA, the CDR3 is TGTGCCAGCAGCTCGATCCGGGACACCGACGGAGGCTACACCTTC.